This TCR beta chain emerged from a study of human T cells and chemical hapten exposure. TCRdb re-called the RACE reads through MiXCR, storing one row per CDR3 protein. This sample carries approximately 70,000 distinct CDR3 sequences, approximately 9.4% of them seen once, and the ten largest clones take approximately 3%. Regarding time point: patch test 1, 2 weeks after DPC sensitization. Treatment described: therapeutic diphenylcyclopropenone sensitization with weekly scalp DPC. This clonotype was observed a handful of times. Antigen specificity is unknown. Regarding the study as a whole: TCRs at a frequency above 1 in 1000 stayed unchanged with DPC sensitization. It was expanded TCRs that formed significantly more large CDR3 similarity clusters than controls did.

V shed 6 bases and J 8 bases; nucleotides not matched to a gene: 15. CDR1 MDHEN and CDR2 SYDVKM come from the germline V gene. The CDR3 consists of 16 residues. The sequencing here drew on whole blood, taken in connection with sensitization to the hapten diphenylcyclopropenone (DPC). V is TRBV28 and J is TRBJ2-1; TRBD1 aligns across 8 bases. The source of this sequence is a woman in her forties with alopecia areata. Some clones in this sample may be carry-over from other donors' samples. The CDR3 coding sequence is TGTGCCAGCAGGGGGGCGAGACAGGGGATTAGCGATGAGCAGTTCTTC. Its translation is CASRGARQGISDEQFF.